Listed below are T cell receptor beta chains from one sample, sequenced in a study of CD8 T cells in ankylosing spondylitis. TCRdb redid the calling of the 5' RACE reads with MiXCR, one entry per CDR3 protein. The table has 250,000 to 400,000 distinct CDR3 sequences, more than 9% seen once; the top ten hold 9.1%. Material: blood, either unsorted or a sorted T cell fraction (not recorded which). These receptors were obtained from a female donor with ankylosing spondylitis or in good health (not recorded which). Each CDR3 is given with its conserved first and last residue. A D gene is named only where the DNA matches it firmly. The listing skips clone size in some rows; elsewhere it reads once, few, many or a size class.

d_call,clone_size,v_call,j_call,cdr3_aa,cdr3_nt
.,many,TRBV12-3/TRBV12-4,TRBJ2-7,CASSRYYEQYF,TGTGCCAGCAGTCGCTACTACGAGCAGTACTTC
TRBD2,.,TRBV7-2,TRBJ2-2,CASSPSGLAATGELFF,TGTGCCAGCAGCCCTTCCGGACTAGCGGCCACCGGGGAGCTGTTTTTT
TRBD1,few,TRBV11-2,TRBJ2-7,CASSSSRTGAGEQYF,TGTGCCAGCAGCTCTAGTAGGACAGGGGCGGGCGAGCAGTACTTC
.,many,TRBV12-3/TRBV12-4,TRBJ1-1,CASSLSSEAFF,TGTGCCAGCAGTTTAAGTTCAGAGGCTTTCTTT
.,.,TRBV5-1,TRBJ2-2,CASSRLDTNTGELFF,TGCGCCAGCAGTCGGCTGGATACGAACACCGGGGAGCTGTTTTTT
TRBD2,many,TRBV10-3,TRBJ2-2,CAIKREGTGELFF,TGTGCCATCAAGCGGGAGGGCACCGGGGAGCTGTTTTTT
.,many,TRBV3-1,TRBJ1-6,CASSPITTGGKSPLHF,TGTGCCAGCAGCCCTATAACGACAGGCGGAAAATCACCCCTCCACTTT
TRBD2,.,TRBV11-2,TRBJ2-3,CASSPRRLAGTDTQYF,TGTGCCAGCAGTCCACGCCGACTAGCGGGGACAGATACGCAGTATTTT
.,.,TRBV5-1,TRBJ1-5,CASSPGAGGNQPQHF,TGCGCCAGCAGCCCGGGAGCTGGTGGCAATCAGCCCCAGCATTTT
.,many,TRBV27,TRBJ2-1,CASSLEAVDLYYNEQFF,TGTGCCAGCAGTTTAGAGGCGGTCGACCTGTACTACAATGAGCAGTTCTTC
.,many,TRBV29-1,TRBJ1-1,CSVGHRNTEAFF,TGCAGCGTTGGACACCGGAACACTGAAGCTTTCTTT
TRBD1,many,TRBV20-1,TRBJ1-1,CSANRGRTEAFF,TGCAGTGCTAACAGGGGGCGCACTGAAGCTTTCTTT
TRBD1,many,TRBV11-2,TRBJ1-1,CASSSDRVSAEAFF,TGTGCCAGCAGCTCCGACAGGGTGAGCGCTGAAGCTTTCTTT
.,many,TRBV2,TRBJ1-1,CASGGPPSLTAPEAFF,TGTGCCAGCGGAGGGCCTCCCAGCCTGACAGCGCCTGAAGCTTTCTTT
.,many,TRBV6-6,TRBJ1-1,CASSPHKAEAFF,TGTGCCAGCAGCCCGCATAAGGCTGAAGCTTTCTTT
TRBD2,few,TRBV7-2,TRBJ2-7,CASRLTSSGAYEQYF,TGTGCCAGCAGACTAACGTCTAGCGGAGCCTACGAGCAGTACTTC
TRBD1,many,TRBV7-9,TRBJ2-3,CATMSDRELADTQYF,TGTGCCACCATGTCGGACAGGGAGTTAGCAGATACGCAGTATTTT
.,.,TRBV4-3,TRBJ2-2,CASSQDLGVGTGELFF,TGCGCCAGCAGCCAAGATCTGGGAGTAGGCACCGGGGAGCTGTTTTTT
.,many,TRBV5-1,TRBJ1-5,CASSPGGSQYQPQHF,TGCGCCAGCAGCCCCGGTGGCAGCCAGTATCAGCCCCAGCATTTT
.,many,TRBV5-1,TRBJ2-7,CASSSTFRTELGESAYYEQYF,TGCGCCAGCAGCTCAACCTTCAGGACCGAATTGGGGGAAAGCGCCTACTACGAGCAGTACTTC
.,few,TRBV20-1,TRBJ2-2,CCASRREKNTGELFF,TGCTGTGCTAGTAGGCGGGAAAAGAACACCGGGGAGCTGTTTTTT
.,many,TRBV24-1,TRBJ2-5,CATSEQTELQETQYF,TGTGCCACCAGTGAACAGACAGAATTACAAGAGACCCAGTACTTC
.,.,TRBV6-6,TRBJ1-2,CASRIVGDYGYTF,TGTGCCAGCAGGATAGTGGGGGACTATGGCTACACCTTC
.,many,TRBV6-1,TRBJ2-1,CASTMGPSYNEQFF,TGTGCCAGCACCATGGGACCTTCCTACAATGAGCAGTTCTTC
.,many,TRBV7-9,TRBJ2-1,CASSLVEGRGEQFF,TGTGCCAGCAGCTTAGTAGAGGGGCGGGGTGAGCAGTTCTTC
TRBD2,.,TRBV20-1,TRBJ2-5,CCARDWGAGGRFRETQYF,TGCTGTGCTAGAGATTGGGGAGCGGGAGGAAGGTTTAGAGAGACCCAGTACTTC
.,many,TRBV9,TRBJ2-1,CASSEDLSSYNEQFF,TGTGCCAGCAGCGAGGACCTCAGTTCCTACAATGAGCAGTTCTTC
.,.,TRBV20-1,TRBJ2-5,CSATHGVSQETQYF,TGCAGTGCCACACACGGAGTTTCGCAAGAGACCCAGTACTTC
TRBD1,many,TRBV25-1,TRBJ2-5,CASSESGTVQETQYF,TGTGCCAGCAGTGAATCCGGGACAGTTCAAGAGACCCAGTACTTC
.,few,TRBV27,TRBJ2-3,CASSHEGDTQYF,TGTGCCAGCAGTCATGAGGGAGATACGCAGTATTTT